The 6 T cell receptor beta chains below were found in one sample sequenced in a study of T cell changes during pregnancy in multiple sclerosis. Sequenced by immunoSEQ multiplex PCR; TCRdb stores in-frame clones only, minus some. The data show tens of thousands of clones, more than 75% seen once. The sample consisted of peripheral blood, taken in the third trimester of pregnancy. These receptors were obtained from a female donor with multiple sclerosis, enrolled in a pregnancy study.

J is TRBJ1-6 and V is TRBV10-1; 7 bases agree with TRBD1. Per germline, CDR1 WNHNN and CDR2 SYGVQD (reference sequence). The ends lost 0 bases at V and 9 bases at J; junction bases unmatched: 2. The CDR3 covers 14 residues. CDR3 bases: TGCGCCAGCAGTGAGTCAGGGGGCGCTTCACCCCTCCACTTT. Protein sequence: CASSESGGASPLHF.

The gene calls are TRBV10-3 and TRBJ1-2; 9 bases map to TRBD1. The CDR3 has 13 amino acids. Germline V CDR1 and CDR2: ENHRY, SYGVKD. V shed 4 bases, J shed 7 bases, and the junction held 4 bases outside the gene matches. For the CDR3, the DNA is TGTGCCATCAGTGGACAGGGGGGTTCTGGCTACACCTTC. Translation gives CAISGQGGSGYTF.

The V call is TRBV28, the J call TRBJ1-1; D might be TRBD1 (5 bases). Germline-derived CDR1 and CDR2 are MDHEN and SYDVKM. The CDR3 is 13 residues long. Trimming stripped 6 bases from V and 4 bases from J, with 12 bases between. The CDR3 bases are TGTGCCAGCAGACCGGGGGGGAGCACTGAAGCTTTCTTT. Encoded protein: CASRPGGSTEAFF.

The chain has TRBV18 and TRBJ1-1; 8 nucleotides agree with TRBD1. V lost 6 bases, J lost 0 bases, and 6 bases stayed unmatched. Germline assignment: CDR1 KGHSH and CDR2 LQKENI. The CDR3 consists of 15 residues. Here the CDR3 DNA reads TGTGCCAGCTCCCTCCGGACAGGGCTGAACACTGAAGCTTTCTTT. Protein sequence: CASSLRTGLNTEAFF. The full variable domain, its missing parts supplied by reference TRBV18 and TRBJ1-1, is NAGVMQNPRHLVRRRGQEARLRCSPMKGHSHVYWYRQLPEEGLKFMVYLQKENIIDESGMPKERFSAEFPKEGPSILRIQQVVRGDSAAYFCASSLRTGLNTEAFFGQGTRLTVV.

The rearrangement uses TRBV20-1 and TRBJ2-7; TRBD2 is a possible D gene (5 bases). CDR1 and CDR2 (germline): DFQATT, SNEGSKA (reference sequence). The ends were cut back, 6 bases at V and 2 bases at J, with 8 bases in the middle. This CDR3 region has 11 residues. The CDR3 loop reads CSARGAYEQYF. The CDR3 coding sequence is TGCAGTGCCCGGGGTGCCTACGAGCAGTACTTC.

This chain connects TRBV11-2 to TRBJ2-3, with 9 bases lining up with TRBD1. There are 15 residues in the CDR3. CDR1 and CDR2 from the germline V gene are SGHAT and FQNNGV. Trimming at V came to 5 bases and at J to 0 bases, leaving 3 bases not matched to a gene. The chain's CDR3 is CASSGGTGSTDTQYF. The CDR3 region has the DNA TGTGCCAGCAGCGGGGGGACAGGGAGCACAGATACGCAGTATTTT.